Below, 16 T cell receptor beta chains from the same sample are listed, as sequenced in a study of blood T cell repertoires in COVID-19. TCRdb's table, derived via immunoSEQ multiplex PCR, lists solely in-frame clones and lacks some. Seen here are about 160,000 clones, 76% observed once, and the top ten hold 3% to 4.5%. Sequenced sample: peripheral blood. The origin of the receptors is a woman aged 80 or over with acute or convalescent COVID-19.

The V call is TRBV3-1 (or the pseudogene TRBV3-2), the J call TRBJ2-1; 7 bases agree with TRBD2. The V segment lost 10 bases and the J segment 8 bases; nucleotides outside the gene matches: 20. The CDR3 is 16 residues long. Per the germline V gene, CDR1 is LGHDT and CDR2 is YNNKEL (reference sequence). The CDR3 nucleotides read TGTGCCAACAAACGCGTGTGGGACTACGTGGCCCATGAGCAGTTCTTC. Residues: CANKRVWDYVAHEQFF.

The V and J genes are TRBV11-1 and TRBJ2-1; TRBD2 agrees at 10 bases. V shed 6 bases, J shed 6 bases, and the junction held 8 bases outside the gene matches. Germline values: CDR1 SGHAT, CDR2 FQDESV (reference sequence). CDR3 size: 15 residues. The CDR3 here is CASSDPSGSGNEQFF. For the CDR3, the DNA is TGTGCCAGCAGTGACCCTAGCGGGAGCGGCAATGAGCAGTTCTTC.

This rearrangement joins TRBV4-2 to TRBJ2-3; D possibly corresponds to TRBD1 (6 bases). Per the germline V gene, CDR1 is LGHNA and CDR2 is YNFKEQ. The CDR3 spans 15 residues. The V end lost 6 bases, the J end lost 0 bases, and 13 bases lay between the germline ends. The DNA of the CDR3 is TGTGCCAGCAGTCCCGGGACAAGGAGCACAGATACGCAGTATTTT. Translated: CASSPGTRSTDTQYF.

CDR3 in DNA: TGTGCCAGCAGCTCCCACCGGACAGGCTCTGGAAACACCATATATTTT. This codes for CASSSHRTGSGNTIYF. J is TRBJ1-3 and V is TRBV7-6, with TRBD1 matching 7 bases. Germline-derived CDR1 and CDR2 are SGHVS and FNYEAQ. J gave up 0 bases and V 4 bases, and 6 bases lay outside the gene matches. This CDR3 has 16 residues.

The chain joins TRBV6-5 to TRBJ1-2; 11 bases are shared with TRBD1. V trimming: 2 bases; J trimming: 7 bases; junction bases outside the gene matches: 6. The length of the CDR3 is 15 residues. Germline-derived CDR1 and CDR2 are MNHEY and SVGAGI. This chain's CDR3 is CASSYTDRGRGGYTF. The CDR3 nucleotides read TGTGCCAGCAGTTACACGGACAGGGGGCGCGGTGGCTACACCTTC.

This rearrangement joins TRBV2 to TRBJ2-7, with TRBD2 as a possible D gene (6 bases). Germline V gene sequence: CDR1 SNHLY, CDR2 FYNNEI. The V and J ends lost 3 bases and 0 bases respectively, with 12 bases between them. The CDR3 extends over 15 amino acids. CDR3 amino acids: CASSDGAGSSYEQYF. The CDR3 DNA is TGTGCCAGCAGTGACGGTGCGGGGAGCTCCTACGAGCAGTACTTC.

The chain recombines TRBV6-1 with TRBJ2-7; D ambiguous. The germline CDR1 and CDR2 sequences are MNHNS and SASEGT. With 3 bases removed from V and 0 bases from J, the gap between germline ends came to 9 bases. The CDR3 loop spans 14 amino acids. The CDR3 nucleotides are TGTGCCAGCAGTGAGCAAGATAGCTCCTACGAGCAGTACTTC. Translation gives CASSEQDSSYEQYF.

V usage is TRBV14 and J usage is TRBJ2-5; D ambiguous. The CDR3 consists of 13 residues. Per the germline V gene, CDR1 is SGHDN and CDR2 is FVKESK. V was shortened by 2 bases and J by 5 bases, with 9 bases between the two germline ends. The CDR3 DNA reads TGTGCCAGCAGCCAATCAGCGTGGGAGACCCAGTACTTC. It is translated as CASSQSAWETQYF. Complete variable domain (other parts from reference TRBV14 and TRBJ2-5): EAGVTQFPSHSVIEKGQTVTLRCDPISGHDNLYWYRRVMGKEIKFLLHFVKESKQDESGMPNNRFLAERTGGTYSTLKVQPAELEDSGVYFCASSQSAWETQYFGPGTRLLVL.

The CDR3: CASSPGTGQNTGELFF. CDR3 nucleotides: TGCGCCAGCAGCCCCGGGACAGGGCAGAACACCGGGGAGCTGTTTTTT. The chain employs TRBV5-1 and TRBJ2-2; 9 nucleotides align to TRBD1. J lost 1 base, V lost 4 bases, and 5 bases had no gene match. The CDR3 extends over 16 amino acids. Germline lookup yields CDR1 SGHRS and CDR2 YFSETQ.

The chain recombines TRBV6-5 with TRBJ2-1; maybe TRBD1 (6 bases). CDR1 and CDR2 from the germline V gene are MNHEY and SVGAGI. Trimming removed 0 bases from V and 5 bases from J, with 14 bases in between. The CDR3 extends over 16 amino acids. CDR3 protein: CASSYSKGTQNNEQFF. CDR3 DNA: TGTGCCAGCAGTTACTCGAAAGGGACACAAAACAATGAGCAGTTCTTC.

The genes are TRBV7-2 and TRBJ1-5; TRBD1 matches at 10 bases. This CDR3 spans 16 amino acids. The V gene end was trimmed by 1 base and the J gene end by 3 bases; junction bases not matched to a gene: 3. CDR1 is SGHTA, CDR2 FQGNSA, per germline. The chain's CDR3 is CASSLGQGAFNQPQHF. CDR3 coding DNA: TGTGCCAGCAGCTTAGGACAGGGGGCCTTCAATCAGCCCCAGCATTTT. Full variable domain (outside the CDR3, taken from reference TRBV7-2 and TRBJ1-5): GAGVSQSPSNKVTEKGKDVELRCDPISGHTALYWYRQSLGQGLEFLIYFQGNSAPDKSGLPSDRFSAERTGGSVSTLTIQRTQQEDSAVYLCASSLGQGAFNQPQHFGDGTRLSIL.

This chain uses TRBV25-1 with TRBJ1-1; 7 bases map to TRBD1. Germline V gene sequence: CDR1 MGHDK, CDR2 SYGVNS. This CDR3 comprises 15 residues. V shed 8 bases, J shed 4 bases, and the junction held 13 bases outside the gene matches. Here the CDR3 DNA reads TGTGCCAGCTTCCGTTCCCAGGGACAGTCCACTGAAGCTTTCTTT. Its translation: CASFRSQGQSTEAFF.

The rearrangement links TRBV5-1 to TRBJ2-4; 8 nucleotides match TRBD1. Germline-derived CDR1 and CDR2 are SGHRS and YFSETQ. Trimming removed 4 bases from V and 10 bases from J; junction bases left unmatched: 10. The CDR3 extends over 14 amino acids. The CDR3 bases are TGCGCCAGCAGCCCGGGACAGGAGAGTGGGATTCAGTACTTC. Translation: CASSPGQESGIQYF.

V usage is TRBV9 and J usage is TRBJ1-2; D is ambiguous. Germline V gene lookup returns CDR1 SGDLS and CDR2 YYNGEE. The ends were cut back, 4 bases at V and 2 bases at J, with 15 bases in the middle. The CDR3 runs to 15 residues. CDR3 DNA: TGTGCCAGCAGCCCGCTTGGAGGCGGCAACTATGGCTACACCTTC. As protein: CASSPLGGGNYGYTF.

The V and J genes are TRBV5-6 and TRBJ1-3; unclear D gene. This CDR3 has 14 residues. Between the trimmed V and J ends, which lost 0 bases and 4 bases, there was a span of 8 bases. The germline V gene has CDR1 SGHDT and CDR2 YYEEEE. Here the CDR3 DNA reads TGTGCCAGCAGCTTGGCCGCGAGCGGAAACACCATATATTTT. It yields the protein CASSLAASGNTIYF. Filled out from reference TRBV5-6 and TRBJ1-3, the complete variable domain reads DAGVTQSPTHLIKTRGQQVTLRCSPKSGHDTVSWYQQALGQGPQFIFQYYEEEERQRGNFPDRFSGHQFPNYSSELNVNALLLGDSALYLCASSLAASGNTIYFGEGSWLTVV.

The chain carries TRBV25-1 and TRBJ1-1; D is unclear. Trimming shortened V by 7 bases and J by 1 base, and 10 bases separated the two germline ends. There are 13 residues in the CDR3. The germline CDR1 and CDR2 sequences are MGHDK and SYGVNS. Here the CDR3 reads CASIGAGNTEAFF. CDR3 DNA: TGTGCCAGCATAGGAGCGGGGAACACTGAAGCTTTCTTT.